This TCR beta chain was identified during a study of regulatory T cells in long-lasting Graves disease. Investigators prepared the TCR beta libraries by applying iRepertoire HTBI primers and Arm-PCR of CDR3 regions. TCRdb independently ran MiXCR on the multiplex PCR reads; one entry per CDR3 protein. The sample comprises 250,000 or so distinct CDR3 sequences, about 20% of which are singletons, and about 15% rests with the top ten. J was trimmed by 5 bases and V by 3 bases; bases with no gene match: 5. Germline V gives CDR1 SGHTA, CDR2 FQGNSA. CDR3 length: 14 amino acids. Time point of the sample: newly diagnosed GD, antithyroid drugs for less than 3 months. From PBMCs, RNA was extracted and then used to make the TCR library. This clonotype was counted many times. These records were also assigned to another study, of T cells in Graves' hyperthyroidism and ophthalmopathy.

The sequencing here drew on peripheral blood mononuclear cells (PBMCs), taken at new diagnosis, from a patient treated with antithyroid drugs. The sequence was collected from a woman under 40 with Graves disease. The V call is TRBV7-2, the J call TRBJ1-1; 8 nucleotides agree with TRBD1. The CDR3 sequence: CASSFDRGVTEAFF. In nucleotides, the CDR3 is TGTGCCAGCAGCTTCGACAGGGGTGTGACTGAAGCTTTCTTT.